This paragraph reports one T cell receptor (beta chain). What it binds is not known. The CDR3 has 13 residues. V lost 0 bases, J lost 6 bases, and 0 bases stayed unmatched. Germline values: CDR1 ENHRY, CDR2 SYGVKD. TCRdb re-analysed the 5' RACE reads in MiXCR, keeping a single row per CDR3 protein. The table includes over 2,000 distinct CDR3 sequences, roughly 15% detected once. This entry is derived from a study of spatial heterogeneity in lung cancer. Points from the study as a whole: Tumor mutation count correlated with how many alpha and beta TCRs expanded intratumorally.

Documented time point: sample taken at primary tumor resection. Whole RNA was taken from tumor, nontumor lung or frozen PBMC; it was then sequenced unsorted. The rearrangement joins TRBV10-3 to TRBJ2-3; TRBD2 matches 7 bases. The sequencing used lung tumor tissue, collected at surgery. The clonotype comes from a male donor with early-stage non-small cell lung cancer. CDR3 in amino acids: CAISESGGDTQYF. In nucleotides, the CDR3 is TGTGCCATCAGTGAGTCGGGAGGGGATACGCAGTATTTT.